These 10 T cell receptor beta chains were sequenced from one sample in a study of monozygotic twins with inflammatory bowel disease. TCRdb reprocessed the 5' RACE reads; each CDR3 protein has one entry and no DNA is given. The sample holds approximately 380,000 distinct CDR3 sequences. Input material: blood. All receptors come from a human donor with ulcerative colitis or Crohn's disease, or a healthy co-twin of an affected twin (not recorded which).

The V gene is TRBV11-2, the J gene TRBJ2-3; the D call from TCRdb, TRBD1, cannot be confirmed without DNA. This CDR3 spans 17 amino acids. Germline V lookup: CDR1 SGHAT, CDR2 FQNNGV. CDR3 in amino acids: CASSEVGTGTYTDTQYF.

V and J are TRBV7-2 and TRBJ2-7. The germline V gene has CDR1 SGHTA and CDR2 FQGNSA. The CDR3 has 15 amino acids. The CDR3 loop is CASSSGVGLGYEQYF.

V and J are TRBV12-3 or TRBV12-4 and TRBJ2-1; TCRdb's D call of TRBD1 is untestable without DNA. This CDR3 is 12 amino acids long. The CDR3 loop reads CASSWGANEQFF.

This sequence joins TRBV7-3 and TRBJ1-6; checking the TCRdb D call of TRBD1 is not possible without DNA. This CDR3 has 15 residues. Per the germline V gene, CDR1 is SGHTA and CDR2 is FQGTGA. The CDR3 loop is CASSMGQRINSPLHF.

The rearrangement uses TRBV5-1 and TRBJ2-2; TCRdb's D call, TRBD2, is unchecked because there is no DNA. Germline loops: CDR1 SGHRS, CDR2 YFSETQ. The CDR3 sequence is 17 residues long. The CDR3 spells CASSLTPSGGNTGELFF.

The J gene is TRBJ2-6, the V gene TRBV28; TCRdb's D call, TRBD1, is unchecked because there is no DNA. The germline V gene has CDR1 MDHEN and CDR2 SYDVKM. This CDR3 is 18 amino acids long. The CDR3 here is CATTRGTGTRPGANVLTF.

The CDR3 protein is CASRPPRQGGAETQYF. This chain connects TRBV28 to TRBJ2-5; checking the TCRdb D call of TRBD2 is not possible without DNA. Germline assignment: CDR1 MDHEN and CDR2 SYDVKM. The length of the CDR3 is 16 residues.

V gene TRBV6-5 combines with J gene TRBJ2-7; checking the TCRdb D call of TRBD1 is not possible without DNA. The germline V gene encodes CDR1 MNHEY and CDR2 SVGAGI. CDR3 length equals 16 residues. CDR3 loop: CASSYSGNRGSYEQYF.

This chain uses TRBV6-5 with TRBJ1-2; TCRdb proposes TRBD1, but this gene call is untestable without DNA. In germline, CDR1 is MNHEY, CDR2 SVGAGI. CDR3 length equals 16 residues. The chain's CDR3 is CASSWDSEKFNYGYTF.

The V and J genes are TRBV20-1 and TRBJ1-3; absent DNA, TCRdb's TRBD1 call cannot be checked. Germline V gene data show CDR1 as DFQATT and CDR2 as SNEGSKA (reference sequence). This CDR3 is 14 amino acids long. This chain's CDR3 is CSAGTGFSGNTIYF.